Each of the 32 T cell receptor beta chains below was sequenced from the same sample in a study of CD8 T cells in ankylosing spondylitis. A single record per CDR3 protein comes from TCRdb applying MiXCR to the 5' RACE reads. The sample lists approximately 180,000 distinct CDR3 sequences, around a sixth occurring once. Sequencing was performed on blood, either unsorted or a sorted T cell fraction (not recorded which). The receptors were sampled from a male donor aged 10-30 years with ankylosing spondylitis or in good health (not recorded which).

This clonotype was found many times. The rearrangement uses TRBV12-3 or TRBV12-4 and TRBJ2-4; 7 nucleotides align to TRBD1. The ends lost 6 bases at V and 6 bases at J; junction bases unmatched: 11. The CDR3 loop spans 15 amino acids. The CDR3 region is CASSPSQGKLNIQYF. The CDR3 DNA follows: TGTGCCAGCAGCCCCTCACAGGGGAAATTAAACATTCAGTACTTC.

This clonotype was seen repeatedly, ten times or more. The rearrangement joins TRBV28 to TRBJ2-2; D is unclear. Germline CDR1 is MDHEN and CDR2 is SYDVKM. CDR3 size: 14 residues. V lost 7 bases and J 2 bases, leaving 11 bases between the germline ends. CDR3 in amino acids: CASTDTINTGELFF. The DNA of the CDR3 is TGTGCCAGCACCGACACTATAAACACCGGGGAGCTGTTTTTT. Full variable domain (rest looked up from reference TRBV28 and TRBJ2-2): DVKVTQSSRYLVKRTGEKVFLECVQDMDHENMFWYRQDPGLGLRLIYFSYDVKMKEKGDIPEGYSVSREKKERFSLILESASTNQTSMYLCASTDTINTGELFFGEGSRLTVL.

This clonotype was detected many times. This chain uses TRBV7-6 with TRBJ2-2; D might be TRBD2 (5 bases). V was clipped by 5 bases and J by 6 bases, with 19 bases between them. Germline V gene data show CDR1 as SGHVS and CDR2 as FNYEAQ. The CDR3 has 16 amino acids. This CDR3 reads CASSPQDRETPGELFF. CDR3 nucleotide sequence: TGTGCCAGCAGCCCTCAGGACCGGGAAACGCCCGGGGAGCTGTTTTTT.

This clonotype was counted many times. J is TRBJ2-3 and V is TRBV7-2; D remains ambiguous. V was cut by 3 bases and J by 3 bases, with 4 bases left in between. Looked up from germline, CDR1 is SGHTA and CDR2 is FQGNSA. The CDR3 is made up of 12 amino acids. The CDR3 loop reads CASSFGTDTQYF. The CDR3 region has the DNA TGTGCCAGCAGCTTCGGGACAGATACGCAGTATTTT.

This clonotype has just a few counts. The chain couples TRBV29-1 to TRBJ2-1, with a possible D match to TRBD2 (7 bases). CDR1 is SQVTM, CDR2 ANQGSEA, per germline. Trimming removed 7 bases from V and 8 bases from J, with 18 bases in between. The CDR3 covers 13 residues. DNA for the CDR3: TGCAGCGCCGGAACCAGGGGAGGGGATGAGCAGTTCTTC. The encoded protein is CSAGTRGGDEQFF.

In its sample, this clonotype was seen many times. DNA for the CDR3: TGCGCCAGCAGCTTGGGGACTAGCAGAAACACAGATACGCAGTATTTT. Encoded protein: CASSLGTSRNTDTQYF. The V call is TRBV5-1, the J call TRBJ2-3; 8 nucleotides agree with TRBD2. V shed 0 bases and J 2 bases; nucleotides not matched to a gene: 5. CDR3 length: 16 amino acids. Germline lookup yields CDR1 SGHRS and CDR2 YFSETQ.

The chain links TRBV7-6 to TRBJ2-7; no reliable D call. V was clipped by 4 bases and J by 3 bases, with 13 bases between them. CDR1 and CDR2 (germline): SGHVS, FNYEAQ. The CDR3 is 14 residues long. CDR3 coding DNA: TGTGCCAGCAGCTCCTTTGAGTGGAACTACGAGCAGTACTTC. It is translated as CASSSFEWNYEQYF.

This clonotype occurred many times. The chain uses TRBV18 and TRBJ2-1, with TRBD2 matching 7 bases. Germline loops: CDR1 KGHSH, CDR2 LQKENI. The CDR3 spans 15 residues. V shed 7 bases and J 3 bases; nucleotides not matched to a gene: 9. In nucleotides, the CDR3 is TGTGCCAGCTTCGGGGGAGGGCGGGTCTACAATGAGCAGTTCTTC. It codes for CASFGGGRVYNEQFF.

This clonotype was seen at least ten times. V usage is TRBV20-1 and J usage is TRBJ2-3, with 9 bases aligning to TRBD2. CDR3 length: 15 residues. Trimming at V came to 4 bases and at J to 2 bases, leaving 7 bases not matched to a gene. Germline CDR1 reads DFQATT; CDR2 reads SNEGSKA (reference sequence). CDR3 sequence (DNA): TGCAGTGCTACCAGACTAGCGGAGGCCACAGATACGCAGTATTTT. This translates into CSATRLAEATDTQYF.

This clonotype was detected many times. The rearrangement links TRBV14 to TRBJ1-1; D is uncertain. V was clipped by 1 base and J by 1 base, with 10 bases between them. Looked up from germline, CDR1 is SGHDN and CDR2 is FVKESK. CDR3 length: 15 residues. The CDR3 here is CASSQAASRNTEAFF. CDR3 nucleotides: TGTGCCAGCAGCCAAGCCGCCTCAAGGAACACTGAAGCTTTCTTT.

CDR3 sequence reads: CARQGKHNSMNTEAFF. The DNA of the CDR3 is TGCGCCAGACAGGGGAAGCATAATAGCATGAACACTGAAGCTTTCTTT. V usage is TRBV23-1 and J usage is TRBJ1-1; 7 bases are a match to TRBD1. TRBV23-1 is identified as an open reading frame with a role that is uncertain. The CDR3 length is 16 residues. V lost 9 bases and J lost 0; bases outside the gene matches: 13.

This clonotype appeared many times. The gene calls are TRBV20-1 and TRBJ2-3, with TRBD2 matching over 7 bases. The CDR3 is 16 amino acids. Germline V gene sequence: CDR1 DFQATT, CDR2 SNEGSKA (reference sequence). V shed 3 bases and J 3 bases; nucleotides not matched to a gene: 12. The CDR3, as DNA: TGCAGTGCTAGGGGGGTTGCGCGGGAGCTGACAGATACGCAGTATTTT. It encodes CSARGVARELTDTQYF.

DNA for the CDR3: TGTGCCAGCAGTTCCGTGCCTTACTATGGCTACACCTTC. Its translation is CASSSVPYYGYTF. The chain carries TRBV27 and TRBJ1-2; no reliable D call. Trimming stripped 4 bases from V and 3 bases from J, with 9 bases between. CDR1 and CDR2 (germline): MNHEY, SMNVEV (reference sequence). There are 13 residues in the CDR3.

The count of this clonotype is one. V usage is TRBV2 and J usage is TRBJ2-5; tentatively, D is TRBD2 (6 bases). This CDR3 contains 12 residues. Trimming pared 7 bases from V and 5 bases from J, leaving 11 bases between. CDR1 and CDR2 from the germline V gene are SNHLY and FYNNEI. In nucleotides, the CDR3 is TGTGCCAGCATCGGAGGGGTCGAGACCCAGTACTTC. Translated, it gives CASIGGVETQYF. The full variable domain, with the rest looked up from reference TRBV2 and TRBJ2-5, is EPEVTQTPSHQVTQMGQEVILRCVPISNHLYFYWYRQILGQKVEFLVSFYNNEISEKSEIFDDQFSVERPDGSNFTLKIRSTKLEDSAMYFCASIGGVETQYFGPGTRLLVL.

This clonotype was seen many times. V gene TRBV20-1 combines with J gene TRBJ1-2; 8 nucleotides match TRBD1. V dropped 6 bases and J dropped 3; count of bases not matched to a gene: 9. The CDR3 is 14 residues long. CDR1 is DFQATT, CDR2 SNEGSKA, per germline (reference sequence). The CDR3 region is CSAVGQGRDYGYTF. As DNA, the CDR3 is TGCAGTGCCGTCGGACAGGGACGGGACTATGGCTACACCTTC.

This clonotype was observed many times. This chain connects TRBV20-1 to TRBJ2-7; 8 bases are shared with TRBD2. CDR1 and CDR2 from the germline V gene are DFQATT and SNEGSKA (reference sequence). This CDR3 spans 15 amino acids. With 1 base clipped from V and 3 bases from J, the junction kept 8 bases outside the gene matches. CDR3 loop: CSARGQAGGVYEQYF. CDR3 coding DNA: TGCAGTGCTAGAGGGCAGGCGGGAGGTGTCTACGAGCAGTACTTC.

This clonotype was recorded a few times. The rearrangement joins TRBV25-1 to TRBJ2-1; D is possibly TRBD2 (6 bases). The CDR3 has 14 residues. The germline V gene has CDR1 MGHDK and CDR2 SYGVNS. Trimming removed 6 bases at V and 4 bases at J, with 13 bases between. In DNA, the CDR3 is TGTGCCAGCAGGAGGGGAGGAGGGTACAATGAGCAGTTCTTC. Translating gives CASRRGGGYNEQFF.

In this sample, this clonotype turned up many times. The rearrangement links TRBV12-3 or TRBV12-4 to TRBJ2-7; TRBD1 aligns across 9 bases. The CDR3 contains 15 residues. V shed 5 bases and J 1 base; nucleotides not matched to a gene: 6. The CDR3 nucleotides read TGTGCCAGCAGTCACGGGACAGGGCGATCCTACGAGCAGTACTTC. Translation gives CASSHGTGRSYEQYF.

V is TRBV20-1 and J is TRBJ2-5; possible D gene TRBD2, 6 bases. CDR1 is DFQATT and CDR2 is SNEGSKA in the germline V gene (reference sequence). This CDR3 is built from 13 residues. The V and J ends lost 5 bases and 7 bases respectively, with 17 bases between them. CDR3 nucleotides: TGCAGTGCTCCCCCCCTTGCGGGACGGACCCAGTACTTC. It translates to CSAPPLAGRTQYF.

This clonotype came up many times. CDR3 coding DNA: TGTGCCAGCAGCGCTCAACAGGGGACCCACAATGAGCAGTTCTTC. It codes for CASSAQQGTHNEQFF. The chain employs TRBV11-2 and TRBJ2-1; 7 bases match TRBD1. CDR1 SGHAT and CDR2 FQNNGV come from the germline V gene. The CDR3 extends over 15 amino acids. The V segment lost 5 bases and the J segment 5 bases; nucleotides outside the gene matches: 9.

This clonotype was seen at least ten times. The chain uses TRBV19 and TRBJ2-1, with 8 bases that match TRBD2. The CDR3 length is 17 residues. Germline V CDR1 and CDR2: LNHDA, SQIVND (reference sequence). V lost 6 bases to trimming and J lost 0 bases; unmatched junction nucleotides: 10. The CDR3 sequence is CASRPEGGRNSYNEQFF. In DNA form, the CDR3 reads TGTGCCAGTAGACCTGAGGGCGGGAGGAACTCCTACAATGAGCAGTTCTTC.

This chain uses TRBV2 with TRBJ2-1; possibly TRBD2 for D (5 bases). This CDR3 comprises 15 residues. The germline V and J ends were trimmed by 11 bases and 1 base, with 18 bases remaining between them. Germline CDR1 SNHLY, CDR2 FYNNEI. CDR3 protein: CACAKSDLSYNEQFF. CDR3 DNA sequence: TGTGCCTGCGCGAAATCGGACTTGTCCTACAATGAGCAGTTCTTC.

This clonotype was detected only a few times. As DNA, the CDR3 is TGTGCCAGCAGTCGTCTATGGGGTTTTAATGAAAAACTGTTTTTT. This sequence encodes CASSRLWGFNEKLFF. This chain links TRBV12-3 or TRBV12-4 with TRBJ1-4; D gene uncertain. V lost 5 bases and J lost 4, with 14 bases in between. There are 15 residues in the CDR3.

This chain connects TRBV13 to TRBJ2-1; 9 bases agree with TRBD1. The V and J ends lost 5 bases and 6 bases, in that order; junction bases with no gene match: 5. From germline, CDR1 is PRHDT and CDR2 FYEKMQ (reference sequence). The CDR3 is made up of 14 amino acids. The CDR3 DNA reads TGTGCCAGCAGCCCAAGGACAGGGGTCAATGAGCAGTTCTTC. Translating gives CASSPRTGVNEQFF.

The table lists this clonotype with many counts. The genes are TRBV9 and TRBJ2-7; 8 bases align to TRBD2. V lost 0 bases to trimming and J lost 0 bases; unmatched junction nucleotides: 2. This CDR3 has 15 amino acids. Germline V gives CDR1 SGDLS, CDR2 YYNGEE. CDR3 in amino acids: CASSVGSGGSYEQYF. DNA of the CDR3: TGTGCCAGCAGCGTAGGGAGCGGGGGCTCCTACGAGCAGTACTTC.

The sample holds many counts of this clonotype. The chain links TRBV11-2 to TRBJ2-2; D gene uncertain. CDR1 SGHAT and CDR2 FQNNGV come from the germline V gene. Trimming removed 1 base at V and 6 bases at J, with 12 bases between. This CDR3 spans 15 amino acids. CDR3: CASSLVRSSPGELFF. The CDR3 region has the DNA TGTGCCAGCAGCTTAGTAAGATCCTCTCCCGGGGAGCTGTTTTTT.

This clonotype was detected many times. The CDR3 reads CASSPHAGVSTEAFF. The CDR3 coding sequence is TGTGCCAGCAGCCCTCACGCAGGGGTATCTACTGAAGCTTTCTTT. This sequence joins TRBV7-3 and TRBJ1-1, with D tentatively TRBD1 (6 bases). CDR1 is SGHTA, CDR2 FQGTGA, per germline. CDR3 size: 15 residues. V lost 5 bases and J 5 bases, leaving 18 bases between the germline ends.

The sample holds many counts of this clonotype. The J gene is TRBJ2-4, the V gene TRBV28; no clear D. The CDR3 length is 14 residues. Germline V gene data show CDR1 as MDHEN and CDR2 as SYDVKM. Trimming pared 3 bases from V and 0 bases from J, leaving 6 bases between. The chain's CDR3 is CASSLDGAKNIQYF. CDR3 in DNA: TGTGCCAGCAGTTTGGACGGAGCCAAAAACATTCAGTACTTC.

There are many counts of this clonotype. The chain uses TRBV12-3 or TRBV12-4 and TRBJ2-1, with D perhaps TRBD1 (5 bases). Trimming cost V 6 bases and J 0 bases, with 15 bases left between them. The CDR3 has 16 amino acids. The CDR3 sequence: CASSYIRGPSYNEQFF. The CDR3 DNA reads TGTGCCAGCAGCTACATAAGGGGCCCCTCCTACAATGAGCAGTTCTTC.

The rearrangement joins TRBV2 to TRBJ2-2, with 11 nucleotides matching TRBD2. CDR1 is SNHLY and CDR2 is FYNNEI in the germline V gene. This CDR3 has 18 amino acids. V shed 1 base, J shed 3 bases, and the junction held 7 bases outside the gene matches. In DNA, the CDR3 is TGTGCCAGCAGTGAAGGTCCGGCTAGCGGGGGGTACACCGGGGAGCTGTTTTTT. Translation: CASSEGPASGGYTGELFF.

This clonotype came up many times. The CDR3 sequence: CATSDVDSTGPQHF. The CDR3 DNA sequence: TGTGCCACCAGTGATGTAGACTCCACCGGGCCCCAGCATTTT. The rearrangement uses TRBV24-1 and TRBJ1-5; D unclear. This CDR3 spans 14 amino acids. The germline V gene has CDR1 KGHDR and CDR2 SFDVKD. The V and J ends lost 3 bases and 9 bases respectively, with 14 bases between them.

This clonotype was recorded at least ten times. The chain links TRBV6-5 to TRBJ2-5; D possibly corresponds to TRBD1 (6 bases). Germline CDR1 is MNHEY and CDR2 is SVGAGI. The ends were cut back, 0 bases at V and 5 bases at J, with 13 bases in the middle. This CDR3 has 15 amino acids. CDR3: CASSYSMTGWETQYF. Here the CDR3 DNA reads TGTGCCAGCAGTTACTCGATGACAGGTTGGGAGACCCAGTACTTC.